The present T cell receptor (beta chain) was sequenced within a study of follicular helper T cells after annual influenza vaccination. Generated by immunoSEQ multiplex PCR, the TCRdb table keeps only in-frame clones and is missing some. The table records some 14,000 clones, 78% of them present only once. Per the germline V gene, CDR1 is SGHVS and CDR2 is FQNEAQ. V lost 1 base and J lost 2, with 12 bases in between. CDR3 length: 16 residues. As concerns this clone: Its antigen is not identified.

General observations from the study: ICOS+CD38+ cTfh clonality tracked population frequency, and its change tracked circulating plasmablast change.

The time point here: 2015-2016 season, pre-vaccination. The receptor was derived from an adult who received the influenza vaccine. The input for sequencing was CXCR5- memory CD4+ T cells sorted from blood, taken on the day of influenza vaccination. V gene TRBV7-8 combines with J gene TRBJ1-5; D gene ambiguous. In DNA, the CDR3 is TGTGCCAGCAGCTTAGTCGGGGAATGGGGCAATCAGCCCCAGCATTTT. Protein product: CASSLVGEWGNQPQHF.